This TCR beta chain comes out of a study of regulatory T cells in long-lasting Graves disease. Findings and caveats of the study: Newly diagnosed Graves' patients exceeded persistent ones in TCR diversity.

This clonotype was counted ten times or more. Its antigen is not identified. Described time point: newly diagnosed GD, antithyroid drugs for less than 3 months. RNA extracted from PBMCs served as the sequencing template. CDR3-region Arm-PCR and iRepertoire HTBI primers produced the TCR beta libraries. TCRdb used MiXCR to reprocess the multiplex PCR reads, holding one entry per CDR3 protein. The table lists around 480,000 distinct CDR3 sequences, 15% to 20% of them singletons. CDR1 and CDR2 (germline): SGHVS, FQNEAQ. CDR3 length: 13 residues. V was trimmed by 3 bases and J by 8 bases, leaving 12 bases between them. This same sample was also taken into another study, of T cells in Graves' hyperthyroidism and ophthalmopathy. This second study notes: Reasons for excluding patients were uncontrolled infection, other autoimmune disease, pregnancy or lactation.

Sample: peripheral blood mononuclear cells (PBMCs), taken at new diagnosis, from a patient treated with antithyroid drugs. This rearrangement joins TRBV7-8 to TRBJ2-3, with D unresolved. The receptor was derived from a woman aged 35 to 60 with Graves disease. DNA of the CDR3: TGTGCCAGCAGCTTTTCCTTAGGTGCTACGCAGTATTTT. This translates into CASSFSLGATQYF.